One sample yielded the 32 T cell receptor beta chains listed below, sequenced in a study of blood T cell repertoires in COVID-19. Produced via immunoSEQ multiplex PCR; TCRdb's table is partial and in-frame only. The sample consists of 65,000 to 80,000 clones, approximately 88% of them appearing once. The sample comprised peripheral blood. The receptor source for this set is a human donor in a cohort sampled during active COVID-19.

The CDR3 bases are TGTGCCAGCCGAGGACGGGAAAATTCACCCCTCCACTTT. This gives the protein CASRGRENSPLHF. The J gene is TRBJ1-6, the V gene TRBV28; the D is unclear. Looked up from germline, CDR1 is MDHEN and CDR2 is SYDVKM. The ends were cut back, 8 bases at V and 7 bases at J, with 12 bases in the middle. The CDR3 runs to 13 residues. Complete variable domain (other parts from reference TRBV28 and TRBJ1-6): DVKVTQSSRYLVKRTGEKVFLECVQDMDHENMFWYRQDPGLGLRLIYFSYDVKMKEKGDIPEGYSVSREKKERFSLILESASTNQTSMYLCASRGRENSPLHFGNGTRLTVT.

The CDR3: CASSPGDSNYGYTF. The CDR3 DNA reads as TGTGCCAGCTCACCCGGGGACAGTAACTATGGCTACACCTTC. The chain links TRBV18 to TRBJ1-2; 7 bases map to TRBD1. This CDR3 comprises 14 residues. V was clipped by 3 bases and J by 1 base; unmatched bases: 2. The germline V gene has CDR1 KGHSH and CDR2 LQKENI.

The chain has TRBV28 and TRBJ1-5; a weak D match, TRBD1 (6 bases). Trimming removed 7 bases at V and 4 bases at J, with 17 bases between. Germline CDR1 MDHEN, CDR2 SYDVKM. The CDR3 length is 15 residues. Here the CDR3 DNA reads TGTGCCAGCACCTTCGGGGGGCGTGAAAATCAGCCCCAGCATTTT. Its protein is CASTFGGRENQPQHF.

This chain connects TRBV10-2 to TRBJ1-2; maybe TRBD1 (6 bases). CDR1 and CDR2 (germline): WSHSY, SAAADI. The V and J ends lost 0 bases and 4 bases respectively, with 15 bases between them. The CDR3 extends over 16 amino acids. CDR3 coding DNA: TGCGCCAGCAGTGAGTCCGGTTTGGACAGCCTCTATGGCTACACCTTC. Translated, it gives CASSESGLDSLYGYTF.

The chain has TRBV6-4 and TRBJ2-3; 9 bases map to TRBD2. The CDR3 is made up of 19 amino acids. V was clipped by 4 bases and J by 5 bases; unmatched bases: 19. Germline values: CDR1 MRHNA, CDR2 SNTAGT. The CDR3 region has the DNA TGTGCCAGCAGTGGCCTCTTAGCTGCGGCGGGAGGGCCGTTAGATACGCAGTATTTT. It codes for CASSGLLAAAGGPLDTQYF.

CDR3 sequence (DNA): TGCGCCAGCAGCTTGGCTCTAGCGGGTCAAGAGACCCAGTACTTC. Translated, it gives CASSLALAGQETQYF. V is TRBV5-1 and J is TRBJ2-5; 8 bases are shared with TRBD2. CDR3 length equals 15 residues. Trimming cost V 0 bases and J 2 bases; bases outside gene matches: 3. Germline assignment: CDR1 SGHRS and CDR2 YFSETQ.

This clone came up once. The chain is built from TRBV5-4 and TRBJ1-2, with D possibly TRBD1 on 6 matching bases. The germline CDR1 and CDR2 sequences are SGHNT and YYREEE (reference sequence). CDR3 length: 17 amino acids. Trimming left V 5 bases short and J 5 bases short, with 25 bases between. The CDR3 protein is CASSLERGGQMGYGYTF. CDR3 in DNA: TGTGCCAGCAGTCTAGAGAGGGGGGGGCAGATGGGTTATGGCTACACCTTC.

The chain couples TRBV7-9 to TRBJ2-3; no clear D. CDR3 length: 11 amino acids. Trimming took 3 bases from V and 4 from J, leaving 2 bases between them. Germline CDR1 is SEHNR and CDR2 is FQNEAQ (reference sequence). The CDR3 reads CASSFSDTQYF. CDR3 nucleotides: TGTGCCAGCAGCTTCTCAGATACGCAGTATTTT.

The chain has TRBV5-1 and TRBJ2-5; D is unclear. Germline CDR1 and CDR2: SGHRS and YFSETQ. The CDR3 extends over 12 amino acids. With 0 bases removed from V and 5 bases from J, the gap between germline ends came to 5 bases. The CDR3 sequence is CASSLETETQYF. CDR3 nucleotides: TGCGCCAGCAGCTTGGAGACTGAGACCCAGTACTTC.

J is TRBJ2-7 and V is TRBV6-5, with D maybe TRBD2 (6 bases). CDR1 and CDR2 from the germline V gene are MNHEY and SVGAGI. Trimming cost V 0 bases and J 7 bases, with 13 bases left between them. This CDR3 region has 14 residues. CDR3 DNA sequence: TGTGCCAGCAGTTACTCGATGGAGGGCCTGGAGCAGTACTTC. Translated, it gives CASSYSMEGLEQYF.

This clone was found once. The chain recombines TRBV6-4 with TRBJ1-2; a weak D match, TRBD1 (6 bases). Germline CDR1 reads MRHNA; CDR2 reads SNTAGT. V lost 7 bases and J lost 2, with 17 bases in between. CDR3 length equals 15 residues. The CDR3: CASTYTTQGNYGYTF. The CDR3, as DNA: TGTGCCAGCACATATACCACCCAGGGGAACTATGGCTACACCTTC.

V is TRBV2 and J is TRBJ2-5; tentatively, D is TRBD1 (6 bases). The CDR3 totals 14 residues. Per the germline V gene, CDR1 is SNHLY and CDR2 is FYNNEI. V was shortened by 4 bases and J by 1 base, with 10 bases between the two germline ends. This chain's CDR3 is CASSVRGFQETQYF. The CDR3 coding sequence is TGTGCCAGCAGTGTTAGGGGGTTCCAAGAGACCCAGTACTTC.

J is TRBJ2-1 and V is TRBV3-1 (or the pseudogene TRBV3-2); 8 bases are shared with TRBD2. CDR3 length: 14 amino acids. V was pared by 1 base and J by 6 bases, with 2 bases of the junction left unmatched. Germline CDR1 LGHDT, CDR2 YNNKEL (reference sequence). The CDR3 DNA is TGTGCCAGCAGCCAAGTAGGGACTAGCAATGAGCAGTTCTTC. Encoded protein: CASSQVGTSNEQFF.

This chain uses TRBV21-1 with TRBJ1-2; the D call TRBD1 from the table was never checked on the DNA. TRBV21-1 is an annotated pseudogene. This CDR3 region has 14 residues. DNA for the CDR3: TGTGCCAGCAGTTGGAGAGGGGGCAGGAATGGCTACACCTTC. Amino acid sequence: CASSWRGGRNGYTF.

J is TRBJ2-3 and V is TRBV7-2, with TRBD2 matching over 10 bases. The CDR3 has 15 residues. The V and J ends lost 5 bases and 3 bases, in that order; junction bases with no gene match: 5. Germline CDR1 SGHTA, CDR2 FQGNSA. The CDR3 nucleotides read TGTGCCAGCAGCCTACAAGCGGGAGGGACAGATACGCAGTATTTT. Residues: CASSLQAGGTDTQYF.

This rearrangement joins TRBV10-1 to TRBJ2-3, with 7 bases aligning to TRBD1. The CDR3 has 14 amino acids. V trimming: 3 bases; J trimming: 2 bases; junction bases outside the gene matches: 2. Germline loops: CDR1 WNHNN, CDR2 SYGVQD (reference sequence). CDR3 sequence reads: CASSDGTATDTQYF. Written as DNA, the CDR3 is TGCGCCAGCAGTGACGGGACAGCCACAGATACGCAGTATTTT.

V usage is TRBV2 and J usage is TRBJ2-2, with 9 bases that match TRBD1. CDR1 and CDR2 (germline): SNHLY, FYNNEI. The CDR3 has 17 amino acids. Trimming removed 6 bases from V and 4 bases from J; junction bases left unmatched: 12. Here the CDR3 DNA reads TGTGCCAGCAGGCCACAGGGGGCCGGGCTTAGCACCGGGGAGCTGTTTTTT. This sequence encodes CASRPQGAGLSTGELFF.

The chain recombines TRBV12-5 with TRBJ2-3; 12 positions agree with TRBD2. Trimming removed 0 bases from V and 3 bases from J; junction bases left unmatched: 7. Per the germline V gene, CDR1 is LGHNT and CDR2 is FRNRAP. The CDR3 contains 18 residues. CDR3 sequence reads: CASGLVASGRAGTDTQYF. The CDR3, as DNA: TGTGCTAGTGGTTTGGTCGCTAGCGGGAGGGCCGGGACAGATACGCAGTATTTT.

The chain uses TRBV2 and TRBJ2-6; D may be TRBD2 (6 bases). The length of the CDR3 is 15 residues. Germline V gene lookup returns CDR1 SNHLY and CDR2 FYNNEI. V was cut by 6 bases and J by 2 bases, with 11 bases left in between. CDR3 amino acids: CASSLQRAGANVLTF. CDR3 DNA sequence: TGTGCCAGCAGCCTACAGCGGGCTGGGGCCAACGTCCTGACTTTC.

This clone was observed a handful of times. The rearrangement links TRBV27 to TRBJ2-7; 8 bases match TRBD2. The J segment lost 6 bases and the V segment lost 2 bases, leaving 6 bases of the junction unmatched. The CDR3 is 14 amino acids. Germline CDR1 is MNHEY and CDR2 is SMNVEV (reference sequence). The CDR3 DNA sequence: TGTGCCAGCAGTTTAGCGACTAGCGCACCCGAGCAGTACTTC. Amino acid sequence: CASSLATSAPEQYF.

The chain has TRBV3-1 (or the pseudogene TRBV3-2) and TRBJ1-6, with D perhaps TRBD1 (5 bases). The CDR3 runs to 16 residues. V gave up 0 bases and J gave up 6 bases, with 12 bases separating them. Germline V gene sequence: CDR1 LGHDT, CDR2 YNNKEL (reference sequence). The CDR3 region has the DNA TGTGCCAGCAGCCAAGATTGGGGCACGGGTAATTCACCCCTCCACTTT. This sequence encodes CASSQDWGTGNSPLHF.

V is TRBV5-1 and J is TRBJ2-5, with TRBD2 identical over 10 bases. After removal of 5 bases from V and 2 bases from J, the junction contained 9 bases not matched to a gene. Germline CDR1 and CDR2: SGHRS and YFSETQ. The CDR3 has 16 amino acids. CDR3 protein: CASSQLGLAAQETQYF. CDR3 DNA sequence: TGCGCCAGCAGTCAACTTGGACTAGCGGCGCAAGAGACCCAGTACTTC.

This clone was recorded once. The chain employs TRBV5-1 and TRBJ1-1, with unresolved D. This CDR3 has 14 amino acids. Germline CDR1 SGHRS, CDR2 YFSETQ. V lost 2 bases to trimming and J lost 0 bases, with 8 bases between them. DNA of the CDR3: TGCGCCAGCAGCTTCAACAGCTTGAACACTGAAGCTTTCTTT. Its translation is CASSFNSLNTEAFF.

A note on this clone: Different DNA sequences within this sample yield the same CDR3. The gene calls are TRBV5-4 and TRBJ2-3; the match to TRBD1 covers 11 bases. J lost 3 bases, V lost 4 bases, and 7 bases had no gene match. The CDR3 spans 16 residues. Germline assignment: CDR1 SGHNT and CDR2 YYREEE (reference sequence). The CDR3 sequence: CASSPGQGAGTDTQYF. Written as DNA, the CDR3 is TGTGCCAGCAGCCCTGGACAGGGGGCAGGGACAGATACGCAGTATTTT.

This clone has a single count. J is TRBJ2-7 and V is TRBV30; 12 positions agree with TRBD2. Germline-derived CDR1 and CDR2 are GTSNPN and SVGIG (reference sequence). CDR3 length: 15 residues. The J segment lost 4 bases and the V segment lost 4 bases, leaving 8 bases of the junction unmatched. CDR3 coding DNA: TGTGCCTGGACTCTAGCGGGGGGGCTTCAGTACGAGCAGTACTTC. It translates to CAWTLAGGLQYEQYF.

V and J are TRBV2 and TRBJ1-6; perhaps TRBD1 as D (6 bases). This CDR3 is 14 amino acids long. From germline, CDR1 is SNHLY and CDR2 FYNNEI. Trimming shortened V by 3 bases and J by 9 bases, and 12 bases separated the two germline ends. The CDR3 DNA is TGTGCCAGCAGTGAGAGGGGGACGGGTTCACCCCTCCACTTT. It translates to CASSERGTGSPLHF.

The chain links TRBV5-1 to TRBJ2-4; 8 bases fit TRBD1. V trimming: 7 bases; J trimming: 8 bases; junction bases outside the gene matches: 8. The germline gives CDR1 SGHRS, CDR2 YFSETQ. The CDR3 runs 13 residues. The CDR3 loop reads CASSQGAGDIQYF. As DNA, the CDR3 is TGCGCCAGCTCGCAGGGGGCCGGGGACATTCAGTACTTC. Combining the CDR3 with reference TRBV5-1 and TRBJ2-4 gives the whole variable domain KAGVTQTPRYLIKTRGQQVTLSCSPISGHRSVSWYQQTPGQGLQFLFEYFSETQRNKGNFPGRFSGRQFSNSRSEMNVSTLELGDSALYLCASSQGAGDIQYFGAGTRLSVL.

V is TRBV9 and J is TRBJ2-1; 7 nucleotides match TRBD2. Germline CDR1 is SGDLS and CDR2 is YYNGEE. V lost 3 bases to trimming and J lost 0 bases; unmatched junction nucleotides: 6. The CDR3 totals 16 residues. The CDR3 here is CASSALATSSYNEQFF. CDR3 sequence (DNA): TGTGCCAGCAGCGCACTAGCGACGAGCTCCTACAATGAGCAGTTCTTC.

V and J are TRBV27 and TRBJ1-5, with D unresolved. The CDR3 extends over 12 amino acids. Trimming removed 6 bases at V and 3 bases at J, with 6 bases between. CDR1 and CDR2 from the germline V gene are MNHEY and SMNVEV (reference sequence). CDR3 nucleotides: TGTGCCAGCAGGCAGTCCAATCAGCCCCAGCATTTT. Translated, it gives CASRQSNQPQHF.

This CDR3 is CASSAGQGREKLFF. CDR3 coding DNA: TGTGCCAGCAGCGCAGGACAGGGGCGGGAAAAACTGTTTTTT. The chain has TRBV5-4 and TRBJ1-4; 9 nucleotides line up with TRBD1. Trimming at V came to 4 bases and at J to 8 bases, leaving 6 bases not matched to a gene. Germline V lookup: CDR1 SGHNT, CDR2 YYREEE (reference sequence). The CDR3 spans 14 residues. Together with reference TRBV5-4 and TRBJ1-4, the CDR3 gives the full variable domain: ETGVTQSPTHLIKTRGQQVTLRCSSQSGHNTVSWYQQALGQGPQFIFQYYREEENGRGNFPPRFSGLQFPNYSSELNVNALELDDSALYLCASSAGQGREKLFFGSGTQLSVL.

This chain joins TRBV6-2 or TRBV6-3 and TRBJ1-2; no reliable D call. Germline CDR1 is MNHEY and CDR2 is SVGEGT. Trimming pared 2 bases from V and 7 bases from J, leaving 14 bases between. The CDR3 is made up of 14 amino acids. The CDR3 protein is CASSYLKRSAGYTF. CDR3 DNA sequence: TGTGCCAGCAGTTACCTCAAGCGTTCTGCTGGCTACACCTTC.

The CDR3 bases are TGCGCCAGCAAGGACAGGGTCGACACCGGGGAGCTGTTTTTT. It codes for CASKDRVDTGELFF. This chain joins TRBV5-1 and TRBJ2-2; the match to TRBD1 covers 8 bases. Germline loops: CDR1 SGHRS, CDR2 YFSETQ. The length of the CDR3 is 14 residues. Trimming cost V 6 bases and J 3 bases; bases outside gene matches: 4.